This T cell receptor (beta chain) originates from a study of blood T cell repertoires in COVID-19. For the study at large: Italy, Spain and the United States were the sources of the convalescent and acute COVID-19 samples. PBMCs, B-cell-depleted T cells, or T cells were the source of the cDNA or gDNA that made up the material.

Original processing notes: Quantification of nucleated cells was approximated via reference gene primer amplification. This table comes from immunoSEQ multiplex PCR, and its TCRdb copy is limited to in-frame clones, with some not included. V, J and clone size are taken as reported in that table, and D and trimming were inferred from the DNA itself. The sample holds about 270,000 clones; about 89% are singletons and the top ten take approximately 9.7%. This CDR3 has 14 residues. V lost 2 bases, J lost 6 bases, and 5 bases stayed unmatched. In germline, CDR1 is SGHRS, CDR2 YFSETQ. The sequence was obtained from a man aged 35 to 55 with active or convalescent COVID-19. This chain uses TRBV5-1 with TRBJ2-3; TRBD1 agrees at 8 bases. The specimen sequenced was peripheral blood. The CDR3 loop reads CASSFGTGGDTQYF. The CDR3 DNA reads as TGCGCCAGCAGCTTCGGAACAGGGGGTGATACGCAGTATTTT.